This T cell receptor beta chain was profiled in a study of blood T cell repertoires in COVID-19. As for the study in general: Specimens from acute and convalescent COVID-19 originated in the United States, Italy and Spain.

In the original processing: The authors estimated nucleated cell counts from reference gene primer amplification. TCRdb's copy holds only in-frame clones and misses some; the assay was immunoSEQ multiplex PCR. V and J calls plus clone size are reproduced from that table; the DNA served to infer D and trimming. Of about 210,000 clones listed, 81% were seen once; the top ten hold around 9.3%. Germline CDR1 and CDR2: SGHRS and YFSETQ. There are 16 residues in the CDR3. V lost 4 bases, J lost 0 bases, and 7 bases stayed unmatched. The chain joins TRBV5-1 to TRBJ2-3; 8 bases match TRBD2. The source of this sequence is a woman aged 50 to 60 with acute COVID-19. The sequenced material came from PBMCs or T cells enriched from blood (not recorded which). The CDR3 reads CASSAGLAASTDTQYF. Here the CDR3 DNA reads TGCGCCAGCAGCGCCGGACTAGCCGCCAGCACAGATACGCAGTATTTT.